Following are 10 T cell receptor beta chains from one sample sequenced in a study of PD-1 blockade in classical Hodgkin lymphoma. Each and every patient relapsed after autologous stem cell transplantation, and patients got differing brentuximab vedotin exposure. TCRdb keeps only in-frame clones here, not all; method: immunoSEQ multiplex PCR. Here the sample spans about 110,000 clones, about nine tenths being singletons. The sequences come from peripheral blood mononuclear cells (PBMCs), collected before the second cycle of nivolumab. All receptors come from a human donor with classical Hodgkin lymphoma.

This clone has only one observation. The chain couples TRBV28 to TRBJ1-1; unclear D gene. Per germline, CDR1 MDHEN and CDR2 SYDVKM. CDR3 length: 11 residues. The V end was cut by 5 bases, the J end by 2 bases, with 3 bases between. CDR3 in DNA: TGTGCCAGCAGTCAAAACACTGAAGCTTTCTTT. The encoded protein is CASSQNTEAFF.

The CDR3 loop reads CASGGGGEAFF. DNA for the CDR3: TGTGCCAGCGGGGGCGGGGGTGAAGCTTTCTTT. The chain couples TRBV19 to TRBJ1-1; D is possibly TRBD1 (6 bases). The CDR3 sequence is 11 residues long. CDR1 and CDR2 from the germline V gene are LNHDA and SQIVND (reference sequence). V was shortened by 9 bases and J by 7 bases, with 12 bases between the two germline ends.

This chain connects TRBV9 to TRBJ2-1, with D perhaps matching TRBD2 (5 bases). This CDR3 has 12 residues. V was cut by 0 bases and J by 9 bases, with 7 bases left in between. Germline assignment: CDR1 SGDLS and CDR2 YYNGEE. CDR3 amino acids: CASSVDRGEQFF. Written as DNA, the CDR3 is TGTGCCAGCAGCGTAGATCGGGGTGAGCAGTTCTTC.

The chain links TRBV7-9 to TRBJ1-2; 12 positions match TRBD1. Germline assignment: CDR1 SEHNR and CDR2 FQNEAQ (reference sequence). The CDR3 sequence is 16 residues long. V trimming: 5 bases; J trimming: 7 bases; junction bases outside the gene matches: 11. The CDR3: CASSPGQGALVGGYTF. The DNA for the CDR3 is TGTGCCAGCAGCCCGGGACAGGGGGCCTTGGTAGGTGGCTACACCTTC. The whole variable domain, filled in from reference TRBV7-9 and TRBJ1-2, reads DTGVSQNPRHKITKRGQNVTFRCDPISEHNRLYWYRQTLGQGPEFLTYFQNEAQLEKSRLLSDRFSAERPKGSFSTLEIQRTEQGDSAMYLCASSPGQGALVGGYTFGSGTRLTVV.

The chain uses TRBV9 and TRBJ2-3, with D unclear. This CDR3 spans 13 amino acids. Trimming took 2 bases from V and 0 from J, leaving 4 bases between them. Germline-derived CDR1 and CDR2 are SGDLS and YYNGEE. CDR3 DNA sequence: TGTGCCAGCAGCGTTACTAGCACAGATACGCAGTATTTT. This encodes CASSVTSTDTQYF.

The rearrangement uses TRBV5-1 and TRBJ1-1, with 7 positions matching TRBD1. V dropped 3 bases and J dropped 4; count of bases not matched to a gene: 6. The V gene's germline CDR1 is SGHRS and CDR2 YFSETQ. This CDR3 region has 14 residues. CDR3 DNA: TGCGCCAGCAGCTCGGGACAGAGTTTCACTGAAGCTTTCTTT. It codes for CASSSGQSFTEAFF. The full variable domain, with the rest looked up from reference TRBV5-1 and TRBJ1-1, is KAGVTQTPRYLIKTRGQQVTLSCSPISGHRSVSWYQQTPGQGLQFLFEYFSETQRNKGNFPGRFSGRQFSNSRSEMNVSTLELGDSALYLCASSSGQSFTEAFFGQGTRLTVV.

The chain combines TRBV5-1 with TRBJ2-7, with 9 nucleotides matching TRBD1. Germline trimming cut 0 bases from V and 3 bases from J; bases unmatched to any gene: 4. Germline CDR1 and CDR2: SGHRS and YFSETQ. This CDR3 is built from 15 residues. CDR3 DNA: TGCGCCAGCAGCTTGGGGGGACAGGGAGGCTACGAGCAGTACTTC. The encoded protein is CASSLGGQGGYEQYF. The full variable domain, in which reference TRBV5-1 and TRBJ2-7 provide the parts outside the CDR3, is KAGVTQTPRYLIKTRGQQVTLSCSPISGHRSVSWYQQTPGQGLQFLFEYFSETQRNKGNFPGRFSGRQFSNSRSEMNVSTLELGDSALYLCASSLGGQGGYEQYFGPGTRLTVT.

This chain connects TRBV28 to TRBJ2-1; D ambiguous. Trimming left V 3 bases short and J 3 bases short, with 12 bases between. The CDR3 is 15 amino acids. Per germline, CDR1 MDHEN and CDR2 SYDVKM. CDR3 nucleotide sequence: TGTGCCAGCAGTTTTGTCACGGGTGGCTACAATGAGCAGTTCTTC. This sequence encodes CASSFVTGGYNEQFF.

This clone appeared a few times. The J gene is TRBJ1-1, the V gene TRBV10-3; D is ambiguous. The CDR3 totals 15 residues. V lost 7 bases and J 0 bases, leaving 15 bases between the germline ends. Germline loops: CDR1 ENHRY, CDR2 SYGVKD. CDR3 sequence: CAIKSQISMNTEAFF. CDR3 in DNA: TGTGCCATCAAGAGTCAGATTTCCATGAACACTGAAGCTTTCTTT.

V and J are TRBV29-1 and TRBJ1-1, with 7 nucleotides matching TRBD1. The V and J ends lost 7 bases and 4 bases, in that order; junction bases with no gene match: 3. The germline V gene encodes CDR1 SQVTM and CDR2 ANQGSEA. The CDR3 has 11 residues. The CDR3 sequence is CSASGGTEAFF. CDR3 sequence (DNA): TGCAGCGCCTCAGGGGGCACTGAAGCTTTCTTT.